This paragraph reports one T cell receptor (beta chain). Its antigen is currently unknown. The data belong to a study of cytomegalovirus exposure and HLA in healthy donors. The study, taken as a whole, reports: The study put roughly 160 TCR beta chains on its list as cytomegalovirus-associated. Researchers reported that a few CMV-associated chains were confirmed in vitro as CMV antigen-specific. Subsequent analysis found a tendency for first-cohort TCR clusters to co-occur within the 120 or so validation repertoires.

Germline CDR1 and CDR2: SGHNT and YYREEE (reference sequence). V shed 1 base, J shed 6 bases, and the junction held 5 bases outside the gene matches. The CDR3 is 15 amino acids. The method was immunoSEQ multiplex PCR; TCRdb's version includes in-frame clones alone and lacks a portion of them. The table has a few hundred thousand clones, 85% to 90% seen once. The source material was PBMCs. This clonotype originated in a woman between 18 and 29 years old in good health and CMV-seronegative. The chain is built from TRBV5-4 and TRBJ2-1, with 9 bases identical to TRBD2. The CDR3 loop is CASSLRREGSNEQFF. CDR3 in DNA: TGTGCCAGCAGCTTGAGGCGGGAGGGGTCCAATGAGCAGTTCTTC.